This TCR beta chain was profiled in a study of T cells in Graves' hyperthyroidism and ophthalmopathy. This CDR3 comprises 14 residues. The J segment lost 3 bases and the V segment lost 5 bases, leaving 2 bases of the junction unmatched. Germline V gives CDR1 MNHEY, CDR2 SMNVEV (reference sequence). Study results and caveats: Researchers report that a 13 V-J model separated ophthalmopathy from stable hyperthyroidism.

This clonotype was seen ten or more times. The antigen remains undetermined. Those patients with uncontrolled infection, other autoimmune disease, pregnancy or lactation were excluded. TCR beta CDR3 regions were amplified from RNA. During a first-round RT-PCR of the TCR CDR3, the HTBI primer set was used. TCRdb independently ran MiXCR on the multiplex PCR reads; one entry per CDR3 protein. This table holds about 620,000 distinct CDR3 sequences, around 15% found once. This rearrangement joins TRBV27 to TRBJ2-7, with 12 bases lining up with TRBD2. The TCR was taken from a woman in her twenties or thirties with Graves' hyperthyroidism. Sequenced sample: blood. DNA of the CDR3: TGTGCCAGCAGTCGGACTAGCGGGAACTACGAGCAGTACTTC. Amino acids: CASSRTSGNYEQYF.